The 6 T cell receptor beta chains given below trace back to one sample, sequenced in a study of blood T cells in healthy people across ages. Through a sample-barcoded 5' primer and a J-beta primer mix, a second PCR was run for roughly 6 to 11 cycles. TCRdb analysed the 5' RACE reads with MiXCR anew, one entry per CDR3 protein. The sample lists over 1.5 million distinct CDR3 sequences, roughly 49% occurring once. The specimen was blood. These receptors were collected from a woman in her thirties or forties in good health.

This clonotype was observed a few times. This rearrangement joins TRBV7-3 to TRBJ2-3; no reliable D call. Germline CDR1 reads SGHTA; CDR2 reads FQGTGA. This CDR3 has 15 residues. The V and J ends lost 2 bases and 0 bases respectively, with 9 bases between them. In DNA, the CDR3 is TGTGCCAGCAGCTTACTCTCCTCTAGCACAGATACGCAGTATTTT. Its protein product is CASSLLSSSTDTQYF.

This clonotype turned up a few times. The chain couples TRBV2 to TRBJ1-2; TRBD1 is a possible D gene (5 bases). From germline, CDR1 is SNHLY and CDR2 FYNNEI. Trimming left V 5 bases short and J 1 base short, with 14 bases between. This CDR3 spans 15 amino acids. The CDR3 here is CASSMGVSSNYGYTF. The CDR3 DNA follows: TGTGCCAGCAGTATGGGGGTCAGCAGTAACTATGGCTACACCTTC.

The chain couples TRBV10-3 to TRBJ2-1, with D perhaps matching TRBD1 (6 bases). The germline V gene encodes CDR1 ENHRY and CDR2 SYGVKD. The CDR3 consists of 14 residues. V gave up 3 bases and J gave up 1 base, with 7 bases separating them. In nucleotides, the CDR3 is TGTGCCATCAGTGAACAGGGTTCCTACAATGAGCAGTTCTTC. Translation: CAISEQGSYNEQFF.

The chain has TRBV4-3 and TRBJ2-7; no definite D call. Germline-derived CDR1 and CDR2 are LGHNA and YSLEER. The CDR3 is 17 residues long. V gave up 0 bases and J gave up 2 bases, with 17 bases separating them. The CDR3 reads CASSQDYGRSIAYEQYF. The CDR3 coding sequence is TGCGCCAGCAGCCAAGATTACGGGCGGAGCATCGCCTACGAGCAGTACTTC.

The chain couples TRBV7-9 to TRBJ2-7; 12 bases match TRBD2. The end of the DNA fits TRBJ2-5 better, so the J call may be wrong. The germline CDR1 and CDR2 sequences are SEHNR and FQNEAQ (reference sequence). The CDR3 totals 17 residues. The CDR3 reads CASSLGLAGGPVETQYF. The CDR3 DNA follows: TGTGCCAGCAGCTTAGGGCTAGCGGGGGGGCCGGTGGAGACCCAGTACTTC.

The genes are TRBV28 and TRBJ2-5; 10 bases are shared with TRBD1. V trimming: 2 bases; J trimming: 4 bases; junction bases outside the gene matches: 4. This CDR3 has 15 residues. Germline V gene data show CDR1 as MDHEN and CDR2 as SYDVKM. CDR3 sequence reads: CASSLGGQGRETQYF. The CDR3 bases are TGTGCCAGCAGTTTAGGGGGACAGGGGAGAGAGACCCAGTACTTC. The variable domain in full, completed from reference TRBV28 and TRBJ2-5, reads DVKVTQSSRYLVKRTGEKVFLECVQDMDHENMFWYRQDPGLGLRLIYFSYDVKMKEKGDIPEGYSVSREKKERFSLILESASTNQTSMYLCASSLGGQGRETQYFGPGTRLLVL.